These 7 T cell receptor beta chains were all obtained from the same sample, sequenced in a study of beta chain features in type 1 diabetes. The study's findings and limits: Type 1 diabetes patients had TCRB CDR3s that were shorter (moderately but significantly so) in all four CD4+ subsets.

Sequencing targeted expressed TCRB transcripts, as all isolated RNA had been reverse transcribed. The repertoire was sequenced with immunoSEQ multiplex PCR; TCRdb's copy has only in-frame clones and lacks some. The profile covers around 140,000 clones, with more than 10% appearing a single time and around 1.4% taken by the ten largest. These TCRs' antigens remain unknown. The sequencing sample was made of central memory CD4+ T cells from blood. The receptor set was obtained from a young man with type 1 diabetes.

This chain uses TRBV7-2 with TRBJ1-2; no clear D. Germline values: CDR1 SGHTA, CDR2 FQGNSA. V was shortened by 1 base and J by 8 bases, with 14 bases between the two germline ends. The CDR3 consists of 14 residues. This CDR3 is CASSLGHSRRGYTF. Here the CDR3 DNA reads TGTGCCAGCAGCTTAGGTCACAGTCGCCGCGGCTACACCTTC.

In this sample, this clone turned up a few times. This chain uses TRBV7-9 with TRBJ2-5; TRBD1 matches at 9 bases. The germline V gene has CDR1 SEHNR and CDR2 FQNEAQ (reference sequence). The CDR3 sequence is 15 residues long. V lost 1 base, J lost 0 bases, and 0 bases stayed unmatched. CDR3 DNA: TGTGCCAGCAGCTTAGGGGACAGGGACCAAGAGACCCAGTACTTC. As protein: CASSLGDRDQETQYF.

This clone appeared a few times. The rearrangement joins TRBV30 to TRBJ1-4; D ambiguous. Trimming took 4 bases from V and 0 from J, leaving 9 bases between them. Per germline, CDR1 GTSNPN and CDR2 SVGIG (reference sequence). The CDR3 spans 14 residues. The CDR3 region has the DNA TGTGCCTGGAAGTACCTCGCAACTAATGAAAAACTGTTTTTT. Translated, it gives CAWKYLATNEKLFF.

The CDR3 sequence is CASSVVGAAYGYTF. The CDR3, as DNA: TGTGCCAGCAGCGTAGTAGGGGCTGCCTATGGCTACACCTTC. The rearrangement links TRBV9 to TRBJ1-2; D may be TRBD1 (5 bases). There are 14 residues in the CDR3. The V and J ends lost 0 bases and 4 bases respectively, with 10 bases between them. Germline V gives CDR1 SGDLS, CDR2 YYNGEE.

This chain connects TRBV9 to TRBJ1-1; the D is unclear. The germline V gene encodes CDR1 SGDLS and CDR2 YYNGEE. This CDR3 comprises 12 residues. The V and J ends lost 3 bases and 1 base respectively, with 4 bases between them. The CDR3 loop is CASSGRNTEAFF. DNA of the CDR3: TGTGCCAGCAGCGGGAGGAACACTGAAGCTTTCTTT.

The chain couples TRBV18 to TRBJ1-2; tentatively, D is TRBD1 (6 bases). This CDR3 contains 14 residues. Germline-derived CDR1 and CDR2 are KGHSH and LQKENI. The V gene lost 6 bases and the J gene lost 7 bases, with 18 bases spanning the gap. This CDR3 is CASSNNREPSGYTF. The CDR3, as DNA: TGTGCCAGCTCGAATAACAGGGAACCTTCTGGCTACACCTTC. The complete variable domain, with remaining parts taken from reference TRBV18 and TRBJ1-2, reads NAGVMQNPRHLVRRRGQEARLRCSPMKGHSHVYWYRQLPEEGLKFMVYLQKENIIDESGMPKERFSAEFPKEGPSILRIQQVVRGDSAAYFCASSNNREPSGYTFGSGTRLTVV.

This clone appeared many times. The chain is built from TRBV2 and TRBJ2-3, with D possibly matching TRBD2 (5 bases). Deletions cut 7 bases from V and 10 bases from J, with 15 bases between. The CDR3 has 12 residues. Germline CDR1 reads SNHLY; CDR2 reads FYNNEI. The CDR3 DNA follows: TGTGCCAGCAAATGGGAGCTAGCATCGCAGTATTTT. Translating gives CASKWELASQYF.